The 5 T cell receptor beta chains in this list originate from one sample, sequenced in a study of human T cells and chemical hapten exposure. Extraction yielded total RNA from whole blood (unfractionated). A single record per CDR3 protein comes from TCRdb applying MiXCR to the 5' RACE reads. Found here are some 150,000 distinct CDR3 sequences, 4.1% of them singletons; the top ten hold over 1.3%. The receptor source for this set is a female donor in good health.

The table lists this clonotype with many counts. In DNA form, the CDR3 reads TGTGCCAGCAGTTACTTCCGGGGGGAGCAGTACTTC. Encoded protein: CASSYFRGEQYF. The chain joins TRBV6-2 or TRBV6-3 to TRBJ2-7, with a weak D call TRBD2 (6 bases). The CDR3 spans 12 residues. V dropped 1 base and J dropped 7 bases, with 8 bases sitting between them. CDR1 MNHEY and CDR2 SVGEGT come from the germline V gene.

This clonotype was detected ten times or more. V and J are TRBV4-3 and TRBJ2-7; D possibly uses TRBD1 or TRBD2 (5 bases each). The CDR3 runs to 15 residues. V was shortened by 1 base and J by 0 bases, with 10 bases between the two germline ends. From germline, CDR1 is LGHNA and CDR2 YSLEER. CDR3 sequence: CASSQVMGVSYEQYF. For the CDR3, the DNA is TGCGCCAGCAGCCAAGTAATGGGGGTCTCCTACGAGCAGTACTTC.

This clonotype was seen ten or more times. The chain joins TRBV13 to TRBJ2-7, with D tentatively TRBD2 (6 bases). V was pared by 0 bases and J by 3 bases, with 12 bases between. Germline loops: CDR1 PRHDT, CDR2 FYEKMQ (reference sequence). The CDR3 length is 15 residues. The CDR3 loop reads CASSLGGGLGYEQYF. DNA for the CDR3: TGTGCCAGCAGCTTAGGCGGGGGTTTGGGCTACGAGCAGTACTTC.

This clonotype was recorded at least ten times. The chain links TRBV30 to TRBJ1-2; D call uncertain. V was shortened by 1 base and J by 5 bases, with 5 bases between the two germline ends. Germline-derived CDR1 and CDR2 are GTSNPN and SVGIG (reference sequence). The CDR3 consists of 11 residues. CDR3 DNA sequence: TGTGCCTGGAGTGCCCTATATGGCTACACCTTC. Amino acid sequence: CAWSALYGYTF.

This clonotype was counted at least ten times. The chain's CDR3 is CASSEITGTSAQPQHF. The CDR3 nucleotides are TGTGCCAGCAGTGAAATTACGGGGACATCAGCTCAGCCCCAGCATTTT. The chain is built from TRBV2 and TRBJ1-5; maybe TRBD1 (6 bases). This CDR3 has 16 residues. Per germline, CDR1 SNHLY and CDR2 FYNNEI. The V gene lost 2 bases and the J gene lost 6 bases, with 17 bases spanning the gap.